A single TCR beta chain is shown here with its context. Regions amplified from RNA transcripts were the TCR beta CDR3 regions. First-round RT-PCR targeting the TCR CDR3 was performed with the HTBI primer set. TCRdb reprocessed the multiplex PCR reads via MiXCR and lists one record per CDR3 protein. The sample includes about 400,000 distinct CDR3 sequences, 15% to 17% of them seen just once. This sample is drawn from a study of T cells in Graves' hyperthyroidism and ophthalmopathy. Germline assignment: CDR1 SNHLY and CDR2 FYNNEI. Trimming pared 6 bases from V and 3 bases from J, leaving 18 bases between. The CDR3 runs to 16 residues.

This receptor was obtained from a young woman with Graves' hyperthyroidism that later progressed to Graves' ophthalmopathy. Specimen: blood. This rearrangement joins TRBV2 to TRBJ1-5; no reliable D call. This chain's CDR3 is CASRKGYAGANQPQHF. Here the CDR3 DNA reads TGTGCCAGCAGGAAAGGATATGCAGGAGCCAATCAGCCCCAGCATTTT.